Following are 31 T cell receptor beta chains from one sample sequenced in a study of early stage breast cancer tumors. Sequenced by immunoSEQ multiplex PCR; TCRdb stores in-frame clones only, minus some. The sample contains roughly 58,000 clones, about 89% of which appear only once. Sequencing was performed on blood. Receptor source: a person in their 70s with breast cancer.

The chain couples TRBV5-1 to TRBJ2-2; 9 bases match TRBD2. Germline V gene lookup returns CDR1 SGHRS and CDR2 YFSETQ. The length of the CDR3 is 14 residues. J lost 5 bases, V lost 7 bases, and 6 bases had no gene match. This CDR3 is CASFGTSSTGELFF. The CDR3 DNA reads as TGCGCCAGCTTCGGGACTAGCAGTACCGGGGAGCTGTTTTTT.

CDR3 sequence reads: CASSRGGLGGNTIYF. In DNA form, the CDR3 reads TGTGCCAGCAGCCGGGGGGGTCTAGGTGGAAACACCATATATTTT. The chain recombines TRBV11-2 with TRBJ1-3, with D possibly matching TRBD1 (5 bases). Germline V gene sequence: CDR1 SGHAT, CDR2 FQNNGV. The CDR3 has 15 residues. V lost 5 bases, J lost 3 bases, and 14 bases lay in between.

This clone was seen more than once but under ten times. The rearrangement joins TRBV18 to TRBJ1-5; D is perhaps TRBD1 (6 bases). Deletions cut 5 bases from V and 5 bases from J, with 10 bases between. Germline CDR1 and CDR2: KGHSH and LQKENI. The length of the CDR3 is 13 residues. The CDR3 sequence is CASSGGADQPQHF. CDR3 DNA: TGTGCCAGCTCAGGGGGGGCCGATCAGCCCCAGCATTTT.

The chain carries TRBV5-1 and TRBJ2-3; possibly TRBD2 for D (6 bases). Trimming cost V 0 bases and J 0 bases, with 11 bases left between them. CDR3 length: 16 residues. Germline V lookup: CDR1 SGHRS, CDR2 YFSETQ. CDR3: CASSLEASGSTDTQYF. In DNA, the CDR3 is TGCGCCAGCAGCTTGGAGGCGAGCGGGAGCACAGATACGCAGTATTTT.

This chain joins TRBV6-1 and TRBJ2-1; 9 nucleotides match TRBD2. The J segment lost 2 bases and the V segment lost 3 bases, leaving 2 bases of the junction unmatched. The CDR3 spans 15 residues. The germline V gene encodes CDR1 MNHNS and CDR2 SASEGT. In DNA form, the CDR3 reads TGTGCCAGCAGTGAGACTAGCGGAACCTACAATGAGCAGTTCTTC. It encodes CASSETSGTYNEQFF.

This clone was seen a single time. The V gene is TRBV11-2, the J gene TRBJ1-5; D may be TRBD1 (6 bases). The CDR3 is made up of 15 amino acids. The germline V gene has CDR1 SGHAT and CDR2 FQNNGV. Trimming shortened V by 3 bases and J by 5 bases, and 14 bases separated the two germline ends. The CDR3 DNA follows: TGTGCCAGCAGCTTTGGGAGGGGGATGGATCAGCCCCAGCATTTT. Translation: CASSFGRGMDQPQHF.

The chain carries TRBV28 and TRBJ2-5, with D maybe TRBD1 (5 bases). Trimming took off 3 bases at V and 1 base at J, with 12 bases between the two ends. CDR1 is MDHEN and CDR2 is SYDVKM in the germline V gene. This CDR3 is 15 amino acids long. The CDR3 here is CASSFRSGRQETQYF. The CDR3 DNA sequence: TGTGCCAGCAGTTTTAGATCAGGGCGCCAAGAGACCCAGTACTTC. The variable domain in full, completed from reference TRBV28 and TRBJ2-5, reads DVKVTQSSRYLVKRTGEKVFLECVQDMDHENMFWYRQDPGLGLRLIYFSYDVKMKEKGDIPEGYSVSREKKERFSLILESASTNQTSMYLCASSFRSGRQETQYFGPGTRLLVL.

The chain has TRBV7-2 and TRBJ2-6, with TRBD2 as a possible D gene (5 bases). CDR1 and CDR2 (germline): SGHTA, FQGNSA. The ends were cut back, 4 bases at V and 3 bases at J, with 10 bases in the middle. CDR3 length: 15 residues. CDR3 DNA sequence: TGTGCCAGCAGCTCCACGGGATTTGGGGCCAACGTCCTGACTTTC. Translated: CASSSTGFGANVLTF.

The chain uses TRBV19 and TRBJ1-2, with D possibly matching TRBD1 (6 bases). V lost 1 base and J lost 6, with 12 bases in between. The CDR3 is 14 amino acids. Germline CDR1 LNHDA, CDR2 SQIVND (reference sequence). The CDR3 DNA reads as TGTGCCAGTAGTATAGCGGGCAGGGGACATGGCTACACCTTC. This translates into CASSIAGRGHGYTF.

This chain links TRBV29-1 with TRBJ2-5; D may be TRBD2 (6 bases). This CDR3 comprises 10 residues. Germline lookup yields CDR1 SQVTM and CDR2 ANQGSEA. V was pared by 7 bases and J by 3 bases, with 6 bases between. The CDR3 sequence is CSGREETQYF. Written as DNA, the CDR3 is TGCAGCGGGAGGGAAGAGACCCAGTACTTC. Complete variable domain (other parts from reference TRBV29-1 and TRBJ2-5): SAVISQKPSRDICQRGTSLTIQCQVDSQVTMMFWYRQQPGQSLTLIATANQGSEATYESGFVIDKFPISRPNLTFSTLTVSNMSPEDSSIYLCSGREETQYFGPGTRLLVL.

The CDR3 bases are TGCGCCAGCAGCCCGGACAGGGGTTCAGGGGGGGCCAACGTCCTGACTTTC. Translation: CASSPDRGSGGANVLTF. The chain has TRBV5-1 and TRBJ2-6; 9 bases line up with TRBD1. Germline CDR1 SGHRS, CDR2 YFSETQ. After removal of 4 bases from V and 4 bases from J, the junction contained 9 bases not matched to a gene. This CDR3 comprises 17 residues.

The chain recombines TRBV11-2 with TRBJ2-1; D gene ambiguous. Germline V gene data show CDR1 as SGHAT and CDR2 as FQNNGV. The CDR3 loop spans 14 amino acids. V was trimmed by 1 base and J by 0 bases, leaving 4 bases between them. The DNA of the CDR3 is TGTGCCAGCAGCTTAGCAGTCTCCTACAATGAGCAGTTCTTC. This translates into CASSLAVSYNEQFF.

The chain employs TRBV19 and TRBJ2-5, with D possibly TRBD2 on 6 matching bases. V was trimmed by 7 bases and J by 4 bases, leaving 19 bases between them. The germline V gene encodes CDR1 LNHDA and CDR2 SQIVND (reference sequence). CDR3 length: 15 residues. The CDR3 is CASTNSSGRLETQYF. Here the CDR3 DNA reads TGTGCCAGTACTAACTCCTCAGGGAGGCTAGAGACCCAGTACTTC.

The chain recombines TRBV7-2 with TRBJ2-5; 8 nucleotides align to TRBD1. CDR1 and CDR2 (germline): SGHTA, FQGNSA. J gave up 2 bases and V 5 bases, and 7 bases lay outside the gene matches. The CDR3 runs to 15 residues. The CDR3 DNA is TGTGCCAGCAGCCTACGGACAGGGACACAAGAGACCCAGTACTTC. This codes for CASSLRTGTQETQYF.

The genes are TRBV5-4 and TRBJ1-5, with 8 bases matching TRBD1. CDR3 length equals 15 residues. Germline V gene data show CDR1 as SGHNT and CDR2 as YYREEE (reference sequence). V gave up 4 bases and J gave up 2 bases; unmatched junction bases: 5. The CDR3: CASSHMTGGNQPQHF. CDR3 nucleotides: TGTGCCAGCAGCCATATGACAGGGGGCAATCAGCCCCAGCATTTT.

This chain connects TRBV11-3 to TRBJ2-1, with 8 bases aligning to TRBD2. This CDR3 contains 14 residues. CDR1 is SGHNT, CDR2 YENEEA, per germline. V trimming: 5 bases; J trimming: 6 bases; junction bases outside the gene matches: 6. The CDR3 sequence is CASSEAGDPNEQFF. In DNA, the CDR3 is TGTGCCAGCAGCGAAGCGGGAGACCCCAATGAGCAGTTCTTC.

This chain uses TRBV18 with TRBJ1-2; unclear D gene. Germline lookup yields CDR1 KGHSH and CDR2 LQKENI. Trimming removed 3 bases at V and 0 bases at J, with 11 bases between. CDR3 length: 15 residues. The CDR3 DNA sequence: TGTGCCAGCTCACCGACTCGGGTTCCTAACTATGGCTACACCTTC. Protein product: CASSPTRVPNYGYTF.

The chain is built from TRBV19 and TRBJ2-2, with D hard to call. V was trimmed by 6 bases and J by 0 bases, leaving 8 bases between them. Germline V gene data show CDR1 as LNHDA and CDR2 as SQIVND (reference sequence). The CDR3 extends over 14 amino acids. The CDR3 region has the DNA TGTGCCAGTAGGAGGCAGCCGAACACCGGGGAGCTGTTTTTT. Translation gives CASRRQPNTGELFF.

The rearrangement uses TRBV28 and TRBJ2-1, with D maybe TRBD1 (6 bases). Trimming pared 6 bases from V and 8 bases from J, leaving 20 bases between. CDR3 size: 15 residues. Germline V lookup: CDR1 MDHEN, CDR2 SYDVKM. DNA of the CDR3: TGTGCCAGCAGGCACAGGGTGTTAGTAGGGGATGAGCAGTTCTTC. It specifies CASRHRVLVGDEQFF.

The chain has TRBV7-2 and TRBJ2-7; maybe TRBD2 (5 bases). V was cut by 5 bases and J by 6 bases, with 17 bases left in between. The CDR3 runs to 14 residues. Germline assignment: CDR1 SGHTA and CDR2 FQGNSA. This CDR3 is CASSRGGLNVEQYF. The CDR3 nucleotides read TGTGCCAGCAGCAGAGGAGGCTTGAACGTCGAGCAGTACTTC.

This sequence joins TRBV10-1 and TRBJ1-3, with 9 bases that match TRBD1. CDR3 size: 15 residues. Germline CDR1 WNHNN, CDR2 SYGVQD (reference sequence). The trim removed 6 bases at V and 4 bases at J, leaving 7 bases unmatched. CDR3 DNA sequence: TGCGCCAGCAGCTCCGGGACAGGGAACGGAAACACCATATATTTT. This gives the protein CASSSGTGNGNTIYF.

The genes are TRBV6-1 and TRBJ1-2, with 7 bases aligning to TRBD1. V trimming: 2 bases; J trimming: 4 bases; junction bases outside the gene matches: 7. The CDR3 is 15 residues long. From germline, CDR1 is MNHNS and CDR2 SASEGT. CDR3 DNA sequence: TGTGCCAGCAGTGAATCTACCGGGACAGCCTATGGCTACACCTTC. This gives the protein CASSESTGTAYGYTF.

The chain uses TRBV19 and TRBJ1-2; perhaps TRBD1 as D (5 bases). The CDR3 covers 14 residues. With 5 bases removed from V and 2 bases from J, the gap between germline ends came to 12 bases. Germline V lookup: CDR1 LNHDA, CDR2 SQIVND (reference sequence). CDR3 bases: TGTGCCAGTAGTTCTCCCGGGGGAAACTATGGCTACACCTTC. This gives the protein CASSSPGGNYGYTF.

The J gene is TRBJ1-2, the V gene TRBV28; D is perhaps TRBD1 (5 bases). The germline CDR1 and CDR2 sequences are MDHEN and SYDVKM. The CDR3 spans 14 residues. With 5 bases removed from V and 4 bases from J, the gap between germline ends came to 14 bases. Here the CDR3 DNA reads TGTGCCAGCAGTCCCCCGGGGGGGACCTATGGCTACACCTTC. It yields the protein CASSPPGGTYGYTF.

The V call is TRBV5-1, the J call TRBJ2-2, with TRBD1 identical over 7 bases. Germline lookup yields CDR1 SGHRS and CDR2 YFSETQ. The J segment lost 0 bases and the V segment lost 6 bases, leaving 5 bases of the junction unmatched. This CDR3 region has 15 residues. The DNA for the CDR3 is TGCGCCAGCACCCGGGACAGTTCGAACACCGGGGAGCTGTTTTTT. Protein: CASTRDSSNTGELFF.

The chain employs TRBV6-5 and TRBJ1-2; possible D gene TRBD1, 5 bases. CDR3 size: 13 residues. V lost 8 bases to trimming and J lost 4 bases, with 14 bases between them. The V gene's germline CDR1 is MNHEY and CDR2 SVGAGI. The CDR3 DNA reads TGTGCCAGCTCGACAGCGACTAGCTATGGCTACACCTTC. It translates to CASSTATSYGYTF.

This clone came up once. The chain combines TRBV4-3 with TRBJ2-2; 7 bases agree with TRBD2. Germline loops: CDR1 LGHNA, CDR2 YSLEER. The V gene end was trimmed by 4 bases and the J gene end by 13 bases; junction bases not matched to a gene: 9. CDR3 length: 13 residues. CDR3 region: CASSPSGGLGLFF. DNA for the CDR3: TGCGCCAGCAGCCCCTCGGGGGGTCTCGGGCTGTTTTTT.

This chain connects TRBV7-2 to TRBJ2-1; D perhaps matches TRBD2 (6 bases). There are 14 residues in the CDR3. Germline lookup yields CDR1 SGHTA and CDR2 FQGNSA. The V gene lost 5 bases and the J gene lost 5 bases, with 13 bases spanning the gap. CDR3 in amino acids: CASSRSGTDNEQFF. DNA for the CDR3: TGTGCCAGCAGCCGTTCCGGGACTGACAATGAGCAGTTCTTC. The full variable domain, its missing parts supplied by reference TRBV7-2 and TRBJ2-1, is GAGVSQSPSNKVTEKGKDVELRCDPISGHTALYWYRQSLGQGLEFLIYFQGNSAPDKSGLPSDRFSAERTGGSVSTLTIQRTQQEDSAVYLCASSRSGTDNEQFFGPGTRLTVL.

The gene calls are TRBV30 and TRBJ2-4; TRBD2 aligns across 10 bases. Germline trimming cut 1 base from V and 13 bases from J; bases unmatched to any gene: 7. CDR3 size: 13 residues. From germline, CDR1 is GTSNPN and CDR2 SVGIG (reference sequence). The CDR3 DNA is TGTGCCTGGAGTGGTCCGGGACTAGCGTCACAGTACTTC. This encodes CAWSGPGLASQYF.

The chain is built from TRBV7-3 and TRBJ2-3; 10 bases are a match to TRBD2. This CDR3 region has 15 residues. Germline V gene sequence: CDR1 SGHTA, CDR2 FQGTGA. The J segment lost 6 bases and the V segment lost 4 bases, leaving 7 bases of the junction unmatched. The CDR3 DNA reads as TGTGCCAGCAGCTCAGAGCGGGAGGGGCATGATACGCAGTATTTT. Protein: CASSSEREGHDTQYF.

This sequence joins TRBV9 and TRBJ1-5, with 8 bases matching TRBD1. The length of the CDR3 is 15 residues. CDR1 is SGDLS, CDR2 YYNGEE, per germline. The V gene end was trimmed by 4 bases and the J gene end by 0 bases; junction bases not matched to a gene: 3. CDR3 protein: CASSPGGSSNQPQHF. The CDR3 DNA sequence: TGTGCCAGCAGCCCAGGGGGCAGTAGCAATCAGCCCCAGCATTTT.